This record looks at one TCR beta chain sequence and its context. Its antigen remains unidentified. DNA at 200 ng, some 31,000 T cell genomes, went into sorted-subset replicate PCRs. Sequencing was performed with immunoSEQ multiplex PCR; in TCRdb, only in-frame clones are kept and a portion is missing. In the table there are fewer than 400,000 clones, under 80% of which are singletons. Researchers partitioned CD4+ cells into CD45RA+ naive and CD45RA-negative memory subsets. The sample belongs to a study of shared clonotypes between healthy human individuals. Germline V gene lookup returns CDR1 MGHDK and CDR2 SYGVNS. With V trimmed by 1 base and J by 2 bases, 4 bases remained unmatched. The CDR3 totals 16 residues. Study-wide results and caveats: Compared with clonotypes that all four donors shared, non-shared clonotypes had lower generation probabilities. For naive CD4 cells, roughly 5% of clonotypes were shared across a handful of donors.

The receptor's source is a man aged 30 to 39 in good health. The specimen was memory CD4+ T cells sorted from blood. Subset noted: CD45RA-negative fraction. This chain joins TRBV25-1 and TRBJ1-4; 7 bases align to TRBD1. The CDR3: CASSEWAGQTNEKLFF. In DNA, the CDR3 is TGTGCCAGCAGTGAATGGGCGGGACAGACTAATGAAAAACTGTTTTTT.